The source of this TCR beta chain is a study of CD8 T cell repertoires and HIV-1 epitope variants (dated by TCRdb to 2020 to 2022). For the wider study: In separate culture wells, T cells were stimulated with each of twenty-five peptides that represented autologous and known Gag and Nef epitope variants. The control conditions were a CMV, EBV and flu peptide pool, the Ebola AY9 epitope as a negative control, and a well with no peptide. The epitopes tested covered three Gag epitope families plus Nef HW9 and YT9. Using the EasySep Human T Cell Enrichment Kit, T cells were enriched and then co-cultured with an equal number of autologous T cell-negative cells acting as antigen-presenting cells. For about 10 days the cultures were kept in IMDM with gentamicin, and on days 3 and 7 half of the media was changed with IL-2, IL-7 and IL-15 added. An aliquot of 1M T cells was set aside as an uncultured baseline condition, separate from the 65 to 95 T cell cultures. Running each culture condition in triplicate, except for one peptide done in duplicate, gave a total of about 80 T cell cultures. General findings and caveats noted by the study authors: Of the nine antigen-specific TCR beta clonotypes identified, five or six appeared cross-reactive for autologous or known escape epitope variants. The assay could identify only TCR beta chains and pointed to proliferation in response to antigen, not to T cell function or cytokine profile. Five or six clonotypes recognized the Nef KF9 family and one the HW9 family, with no responses to the TAALDMSHF plasma variant.

A remark on this clone: Its antigen is unknown. The junction departs from the called germline gene at one end, perhaps through a read error. The sample has other DNA sequences that encode this CDR3 too.

CDR1 SGDLS and CDR2 YYNGEE were looked up in the germline V gene. Inclusive of the bounding cysteine and phenylalanine, the CDR3 is 12 residues long. The only DNA kept is the CDR3, 36 bases in frame from the first base. The EasySep Human CD8+ T Cell Enrichment Kit was used on day 10 to isolate CD8+ T cells from every culture. TCR beta CDR3 regions were sequenced at survey depth on the immunoSEQ platform. The QIAamp DNA micro kit was used to extract genomic DNA from every cultured and uncultured CD8+ T cell population. In the paper's pipeline: Any sample with under 5,000 productive reads was excluded, and this exclusion removed about 6% of the 75 cultures stimulated with HIV peptides. A MANAFEST web app trimmed sequences to CDR3 and removed nonproductive sequences, CDR3s under 5 amino acids, and those not starting C or ending F/W. To count as antigen-specific, a clonotype had to be expanded in at least 2 of 3 replicates compared with the no-peptide control at FDR 0.01, and only within one epitope family. A specific clonotype also had to show a frequency at least fivefold higher than in wells stimulated with peptides from other epitope families. This is the immuneACCESS table as TCRdb keeps it, with only in-frame sequences that have V and J called. A part of the clones is gone; compared with another copy, unresolved V genes explain less than half, and the rest is unexplained. From that table come the V and J calls and clone size; the DNA was used to work out D and trimming. The sample contains 5,000 to 6,500 clones, 50% to 75% of them found a single time. The ten largest clones capture roughly 40% of the sample.

The sequence joins TRBV9 to TRBJ2-2; 5 matching bases give a weak D call of TRBD2. This receptor was taken from a male donor with HIV. The sample comprised cultured CD8+ T cells derived from PBMCs. For the CDR3, the sequence is CASSVNTGELFF. DNA sequence: TGTGCCAGTAGCGTAAATACCGGGGAGCTGTTTTTT. The CDR3 plus the reference TRBV9 and TRBJ2-2 genes for the other parts give the full variable domain: DSGVTQTPKHLITATGQRVTLRCSPRSGDLSVYWYQQSLDQGLQFLIQYYNGEERAKGNILERFSAQQFPDLHSELNLSSLELGDSALYFCASSVNTGELFFGEGSRLTVL.